This T cell receptor (beta chain) was observed in a study of blood T cell repertoires in COVID-19. Study background: Sources were T cells, B-cell-depleted T cells, or PBMCs; the material itself was cDNA or gDNA.

Assay used: immunoSEQ multiplex PCR; TCRdb lists only in-frame clones, some missing. Here the sample spans some 250,000 clones, over 80% being singletons. J was trimmed by 3 bases and V by 5 bases; bases with no gene match: 5. Germline assignment: CDR1 SSHAT and CDR2 FNYEAQ (reference sequence). This CDR3 comprises 14 residues. The source material was peripheral blood. This chain links TRBV7-7 with TRBJ2-3; TRBD1 aligns across 7 bases. The TCR was taken from a man aged 25 to 40 who had recovered from COVID-19. The CDR3 DNA sequence: TGTGCCAGCAGCCTAGGGGGCCCTACAGATACGCAGTATTTT. Protein sequence: CASSLGGPTDTQYF. The full variable domain, its missing parts supplied by reference TRBV7-7 and TRBJ2-3, is GAGVSQSPRYKVTKRGQDVTLRCDPISSHATLYWYQQALGQGPEFLTYFNYEAQPDKSGLPSDRFSAERPEGSISTLTIQRTEQRDSAMYRCASSLGGPTDTQYFGPGTRLTVL.